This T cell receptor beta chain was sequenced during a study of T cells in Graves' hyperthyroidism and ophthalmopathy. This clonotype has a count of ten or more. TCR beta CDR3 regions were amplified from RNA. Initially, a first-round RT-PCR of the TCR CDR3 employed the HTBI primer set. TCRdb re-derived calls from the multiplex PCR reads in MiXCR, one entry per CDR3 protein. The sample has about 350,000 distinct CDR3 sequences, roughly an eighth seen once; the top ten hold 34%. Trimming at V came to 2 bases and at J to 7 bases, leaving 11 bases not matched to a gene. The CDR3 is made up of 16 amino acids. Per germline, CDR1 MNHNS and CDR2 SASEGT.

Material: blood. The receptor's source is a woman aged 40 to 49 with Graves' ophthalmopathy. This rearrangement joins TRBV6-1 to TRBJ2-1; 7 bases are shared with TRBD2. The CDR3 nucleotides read TGTGCCAGCAGTGAAAGACGAGCGGGACCGATAAATGAGCAGTTCTTC. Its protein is CASSERRAGPINEQFF.